This paragraph reports one T cell receptor beta chain. This sample is part of a study of cytomegalovirus exposure and HLA in healthy donors. Vbeta (60) and Jbeta (13) primers were used in the PCR. Repertoires were generated with immunoSEQ multiplex PCR, while TCRdb's copy carries only in-frame clones and drops some. The sample includes around 96,000 clones, around 74% seen only once; the top ten take about 9.5%. The CDR3 is made up of 14 amino acids. CDR1 SGHTA and CDR2 FQGTGA come from the germline V gene. V was trimmed by 1 base and J by 10 bases, leaving 14 bases between them. The sequencing sample was made of PBMCs. This clonotype was obtained from a man aged 25-40 years in good health and CMV-seropositive. V gene TRBV7-3 combines with J gene TRBJ2-1; D perhaps matches TRBD2 (6 bases). The chain's CDR3 is CASSLSRDSGEQFF. The CDR3 DNA reads TGTGCCAGCAGCTTAAGCCGAGATAGCGGCGAGCAGTTCTTC.